This T cell receptor (beta chain) was captured in a study of patients and donors after allogeneic stem cell transplantation. This CDR3 has 15 residues. The V gene's germline CDR1 is MNHEY and CDR2 SMNVEV (reference sequence). V lost 5 bases and J 8 bases, leaving 18 bases between the germline ends. TCRdb reanalysed the RT-PCR reads using MiXCR and keeps one entry per CDR3 protein. The top ten clones hold 5.5% to 6.5% of a sample with more than 850,000 distinct CDR3 sequences, under 20% of them seen once. The source material was blood, either unsorted or a sorted T cell fraction (not recorded which). The chain is built from TRBV27 and TRBJ1-4; TRBD1 might be the D (5 bases). The sequence was collected from a human donor who was either an allogeneic HSCT recipient or a stem cell or donor lymphocyte infusion donor (not recorded which). It is not recorded whose cells these are; they may come from a transplant donor. CDR3 sequence reads: CASSPFREFREKLFF. CDR3 DNA sequence: TGTGCCAGCAGTCCCTTCAGGGAATTCAGAGAAAAACTGTTTTTT. The whole variable domain, filled in from reference TRBV27 and TRBJ1-4, reads EAQVTQNPRYLITVTGKKLTVTCSQNMNHEYMSWYRQDPGLGLRQIYYSMNVEVTDKGDVPEGYKVSRKEKRNFPLILESPSPNQTSLYFCASSPFREFREKLFFGSGTQLSVL.